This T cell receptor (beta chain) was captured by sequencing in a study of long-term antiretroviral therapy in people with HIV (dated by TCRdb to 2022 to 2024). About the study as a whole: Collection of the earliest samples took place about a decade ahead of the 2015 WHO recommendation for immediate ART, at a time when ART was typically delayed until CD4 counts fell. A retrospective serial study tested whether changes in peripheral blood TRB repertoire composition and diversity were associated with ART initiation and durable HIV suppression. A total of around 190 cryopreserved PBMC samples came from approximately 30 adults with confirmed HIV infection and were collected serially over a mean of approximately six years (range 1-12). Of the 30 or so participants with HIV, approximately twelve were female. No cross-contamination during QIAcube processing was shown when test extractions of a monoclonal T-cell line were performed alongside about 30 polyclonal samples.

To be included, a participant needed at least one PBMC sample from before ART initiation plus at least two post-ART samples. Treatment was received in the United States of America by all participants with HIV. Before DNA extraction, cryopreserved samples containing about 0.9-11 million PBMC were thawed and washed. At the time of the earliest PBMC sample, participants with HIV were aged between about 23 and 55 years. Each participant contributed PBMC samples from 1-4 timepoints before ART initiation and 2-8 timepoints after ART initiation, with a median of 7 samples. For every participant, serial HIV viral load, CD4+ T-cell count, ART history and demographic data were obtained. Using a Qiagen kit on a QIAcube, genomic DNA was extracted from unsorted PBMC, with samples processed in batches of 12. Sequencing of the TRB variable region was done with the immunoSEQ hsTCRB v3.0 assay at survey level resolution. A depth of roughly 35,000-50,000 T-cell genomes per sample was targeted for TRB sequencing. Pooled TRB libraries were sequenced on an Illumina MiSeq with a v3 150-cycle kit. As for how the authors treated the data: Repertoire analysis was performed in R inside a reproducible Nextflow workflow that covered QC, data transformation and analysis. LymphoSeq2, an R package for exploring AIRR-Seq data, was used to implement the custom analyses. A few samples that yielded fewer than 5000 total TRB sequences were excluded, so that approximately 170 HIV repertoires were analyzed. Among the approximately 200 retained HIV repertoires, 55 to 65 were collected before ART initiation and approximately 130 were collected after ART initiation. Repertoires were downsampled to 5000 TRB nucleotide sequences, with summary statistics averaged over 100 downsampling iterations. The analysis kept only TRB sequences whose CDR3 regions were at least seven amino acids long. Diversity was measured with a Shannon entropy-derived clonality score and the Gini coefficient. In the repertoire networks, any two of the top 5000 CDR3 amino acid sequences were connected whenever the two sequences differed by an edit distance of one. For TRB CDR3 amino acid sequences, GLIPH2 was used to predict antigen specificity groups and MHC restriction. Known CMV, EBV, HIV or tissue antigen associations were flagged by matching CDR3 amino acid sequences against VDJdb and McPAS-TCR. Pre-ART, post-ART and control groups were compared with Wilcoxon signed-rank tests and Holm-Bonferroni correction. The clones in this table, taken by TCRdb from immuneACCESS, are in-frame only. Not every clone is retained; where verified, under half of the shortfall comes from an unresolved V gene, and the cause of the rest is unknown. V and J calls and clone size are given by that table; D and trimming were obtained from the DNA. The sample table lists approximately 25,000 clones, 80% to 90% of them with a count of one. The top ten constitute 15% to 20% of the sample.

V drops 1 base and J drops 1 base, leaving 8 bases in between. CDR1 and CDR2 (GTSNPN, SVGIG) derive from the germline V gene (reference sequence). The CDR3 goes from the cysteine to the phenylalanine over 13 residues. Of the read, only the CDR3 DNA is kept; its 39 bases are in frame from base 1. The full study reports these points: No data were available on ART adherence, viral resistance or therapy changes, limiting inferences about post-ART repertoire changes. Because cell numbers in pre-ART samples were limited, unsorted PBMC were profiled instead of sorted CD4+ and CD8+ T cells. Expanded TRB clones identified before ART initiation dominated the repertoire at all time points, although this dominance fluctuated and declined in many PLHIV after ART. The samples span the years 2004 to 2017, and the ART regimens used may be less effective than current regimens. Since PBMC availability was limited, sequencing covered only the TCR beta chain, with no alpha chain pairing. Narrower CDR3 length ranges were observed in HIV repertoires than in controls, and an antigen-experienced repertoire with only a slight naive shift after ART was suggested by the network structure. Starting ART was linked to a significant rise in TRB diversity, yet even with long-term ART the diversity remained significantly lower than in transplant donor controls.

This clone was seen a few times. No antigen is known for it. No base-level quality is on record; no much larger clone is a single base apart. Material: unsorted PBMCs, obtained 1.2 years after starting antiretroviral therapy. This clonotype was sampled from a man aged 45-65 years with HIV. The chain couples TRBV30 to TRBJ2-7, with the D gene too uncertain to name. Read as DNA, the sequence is TGTGCCTGGAGTGGACCGATATCCTACGAGCAGTACTTC. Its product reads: CAWSGPISYEQYF.